The 32 T cell receptor beta chains below were found in one sample sequenced in a study of graft-versus-host responses after intestinal transplantation. Sequenced by immunoSEQ multiplex PCR; TCRdb stores in-frame clones only, minus some. The profile covers about 20,000 clones, with less than 60% appearing a single time and about 1% taken by the ten largest. Specimen: alloreactive CD4+ T cells from a mixed lymphocyte reaction culture, collected before intestinal transplant. Subset given: CFSE-low proliferating T cells sorted from roughly 6-day pre-transplant mixed lymphocyte reaction (GvH or HvG direction). Receptor source: a human patient who received an intestinal transplant.

By share of the sample, this clone is medium-sized. This sequence joins TRBV6-1 and TRBJ2-7; TRBD1 aligns across 7 bases. With 6 bases clipped from V and 2 bases from J, the junction kept 10 bases outside the gene matches. The germline gives CDR1 MNHNS, CDR2 SASEGT. The CDR3 runs 15 residues. The CDR3 DNA reads as TGTGCCAGCAGCGGAGTGGGACAGCCGACCTACGAGCAGTACTTC. It codes for CASSGVGQPTYEQYF.

This clone was counted only a few times. This chain connects TRBV11-2 to TRBJ1-1; TRBD1 agrees at 9 bases. CDR1 is SGHAT and CDR2 is FQNNGV in the germline V gene. The V and J ends lost 3 bases and 4 bases, in that order; junction bases with no gene match: 3. The CDR3 runs 14 residues. The CDR3 spells CASSLGQGFTEAFF. For the CDR3, the DNA is TGTGCCAGCAGCTTGGGACAGGGCTTCACTGAAGCTTTCTTT.

This clone turned up a few times. The chain uses TRBV9 and TRBJ2-3; 8 nucleotides agree with TRBD2. After removal of 3 bases from V and 2 bases from J, the junction contained 5 bases not matched to a gene. The CDR3 has 15 residues. Germline lookup yields CDR1 SGDLS and CDR2 YYNGEE. The CDR3 reads CASSAPGGLTDTQYF. DNA of the CDR3: TGTGCCAGCAGCGCCCCGGGGGGGCTCACAGATACGCAGTATTTT.

The V gene is TRBV6-5, the J gene TRBJ2-7; D not resolved. Per the germline V gene, CDR1 is MNHEY and CDR2 is SVGAGI. V was pared by 0 bases and J by 1 base, with 7 bases between. The CDR3 runs 14 residues. CDR3 DNA: TGTGCCAGCAGTTACTCGCGGATTTCCTACGAGCAGTACTTC. This encodes CASSYSRISYEQYF.

This clone has just a few counts. The V and J genes are TRBV7-9 and TRBJ1-2; D gene ambiguous. The CDR3 is made up of 11 amino acids. From germline, CDR1 is SEHNR and CDR2 FQNEAQ (reference sequence). Trimming shortened V by 5 bases and J by 2 bases, and 3 bases separated the two germline ends. CDR3 bases: TGTGCCAGCAGCCAAAACTATGGCTACACCTTC. It is translated as CASSQNYGYTF.

The chain uses TRBV10-3 and TRBJ2-1; D might be TRBD2 (5 bases). The germline CDR1 and CDR2 sequences are ENHRY and SYGVKD. The CDR3 contains 12 residues. Trimming removed 4 bases from V and 5 bases from J, with 6 bases in between. CDR3: CAISGGNNEQFF. The CDR3 DNA reads as TGTGCCATCAGTGGAGGGAACAATGAGCAGTTCTTC.

The CDR3 region is CASSRHLQETQYF. Here the CDR3 DNA reads TGTGCCAGCAGTCGACACCTCCAAGAGACCCAGTACTTC. This chain links TRBV6-1 with TRBJ2-5; D is unclear. V was cut by 5 bases and J by 1 base, with 8 bases left in between. CDR1 and CDR2 from the germline V gene are MNHNS and SASEGT. This CDR3 comprises 13 residues.

This rearrangement joins TRBV9 to TRBJ1-3; 9 bases agree with TRBD1. The V and J ends lost 4 bases and 7 bases, in that order; junction bases with no gene match: 15. The CDR3 sequence is 17 residues long. Germline loops: CDR1 SGDLS, CDR2 YYNGEE. DNA for the CDR3: TGTGCCAGCAGCCCCATGACCGGGACAGGGTCGGGCAACACCATATATTTT. It codes for CASSPMTGTGSGNTIYF.

The chain recombines TRBV7-9 with TRBJ2-2; 8 bases agree with TRBD1. The germline V gene encodes CDR1 SEHNR and CDR2 FQNEAQ (reference sequence). V was clipped by 6 bases and J by 5 bases; unmatched bases: 2. The CDR3 spans 13 residues. CDR3 coding DNA: TGTGCCAGCAGTAGACAGGGGACCGGGGAGCTGTTTTTT. Amino acids: CASSRQGTGELFF.

The chain couples TRBV6-6 to TRBJ2-7; 11 positions agree with TRBD1. The CDR3 is made up of 15 amino acids. Germline CDR1 MNHNY, CDR2 SVGAGI (reference sequence). V gave up 5 bases and J gave up 2 bases; unmatched junction bases: 5. CDR3 sequence reads: CASSIVGQGAYEQYF. The DNA for the CDR3 is TGTGCCAGCAGTATAGTGGGACAGGGGGCCTACGAGCAGTACTTC.

The chain recombines TRBV19 with TRBJ1-1; D gene ambiguous. The germline CDR1 and CDR2 sequences are LNHDA and SQIVND (reference sequence). V was pared by 3 bases and J by 1 base, with 12 bases between. This CDR3 is 15 amino acids long. The CDR3 reads CASSIGGIKNTEAFF. As DNA, the CDR3 is TGTGCCAGTAGTATTGGAGGGATAAAGAACACTGAAGCTTTCTTT.

The CDR3 DNA sequence: TGTGCCAGCTCACCCGCAGGGTCTAGCACAGATACGCAGTATTTT. This codes for CASSPAGSSTDTQYF. J is TRBJ2-3 and V is TRBV18; D perhaps matches TRBD1 (5 bases). Germline CDR1 reads KGHSH; CDR2 reads LQKENI. Trimming stripped 3 bases from V and 0 bases from J, with 10 bases between. CDR3 length: 15 amino acids.

The chain couples TRBV4-2 to TRBJ2-3; 12 positions match TRBD2. V lost 0 bases to trimming and J lost 2 bases; unmatched junction nucleotides: 9. Germline assignment: CDR1 LGHNA and CDR2 YNFKEQ. This CDR3 spans 19 amino acids. The CDR3, as DNA: TGTGCCAGCAGCCAAGAGCGGGCTAGCGGGGGGGCTATCACAGATACGCAGTATTTT. Its protein is CASSQERASGGAITDTQYF.

The rearrangement joins TRBV18 to TRBJ1-1; D is possibly TRBD1 (5 bases). The V gene's germline CDR1 is KGHSH and CDR2 LQKENI. V dropped 3 bases and J dropped 2 bases, with 10 bases sitting between them. The CDR3 extends over 14 amino acids. CDR3 sequence: CASSPTQGNTEAFF. In DNA, the CDR3 is TGTGCCAGCTCACCGACCCAGGGAAACACTGAAGCTTTCTTT.

CDR3 sequence: CASSEMSTEISGNTIYF. The CDR3, as DNA: TGTGCCAGCAGTGAAATGTCGACAGAGATCTCTGGAAACACCATATATTTT. The V gene is TRBV2, the J gene TRBJ1-3; D may be TRBD1 (5 bases). This CDR3 contains 17 residues. Looked up from germline, CDR1 is SNHLY and CDR2 is FYNNEI. Trimming removed 2 bases at V and 0 bases at J, with 14 bases between.

This clone is deemed medium-sized. The CDR3 DNA is TGTGCCAGCAGCCCCATGACAGGGAACACTGAAGCTTTCTTT. Protein product: CASSPMTGNTEAFF. The chain uses TRBV7-6 and TRBJ1-1, with TRBD1 as a possible D gene (6 bases). The length of the CDR3 is 14 residues. CDR1 SGHVS and CDR2 FNYEAQ come from the germline V gene. The V and J ends lost 5 bases and 1 base respectively, with 11 bases between them. Drawing the rest from reference TRBV7-6 and TRBJ1-1, the complete variable domain is GAGVSQSPRYKVTKRGQDVALRCDPISGHVSLYWYRQALGQGPEFLTYFNYEAQQDKSGLPNDRFSAERPEGSISTLTIQRTEQRDSAMYRCASSPMTGNTEAFFGQGTRLTVV.

The chain employs TRBV7-6 and TRBJ2-7, with D possibly being TRBD2 (5 bases). The CDR3 has 12 residues. V shed 2 bases and J shed 5 bases, with 7 bases lying between them. In germline, CDR1 is SGHVS, CDR2 FNYEAQ. The chain's CDR3 is CASSLTGNEQYF. In nucleotides, the CDR3 is TGTGCCAGCAGCTTAACGGGGAACGAGCAGTACTTC.

V gene TRBV7-2 combines with J gene TRBJ2-1; 7 nucleotides agree with TRBD2. Germline V lookup: CDR1 SGHTA, CDR2 FQGNSA. V lost 3 bases to trimming and J lost 4 bases; unmatched junction nucleotides: 3. This CDR3 is built from 14 residues. CDR3 region: CASSLGRGYNEQFF. The CDR3 nucleotides are TGTGCCAGCAGCTTGGGGCGGGGGTACAATGAGCAGTTCTTC.

The V and J genes are TRBV6-1 and TRBJ1-6; 8 nucleotides line up with TRBD1. Per germline, CDR1 MNHNS and CDR2 SASEGT. The CDR3 is 16 residues long. The V segment lost 4 bases and the J segment 4 bases; nucleotides outside the gene matches: 6. CDR3 nucleotide sequence: TGTGCCAGCAGTGGACTAGGACAGGGTTATAATTCACCCCTCCACTTT. Translating gives CASSGLGQGYNSPLHF.

The sample holds a few counts of this clone. The chain couples TRBV7-9 to TRBJ1-1; 9 positions match TRBD1. Germline loops: CDR1 SEHNR, CDR2 FQNEAQ (reference sequence). With V trimmed by 4 bases and J by 12 bases, 6 bases remained unmatched. The CDR3 has 12 residues. This CDR3 reads CASSSTGGATFF. CDR3 in DNA: TGTGCCAGCAGCTCCACAGGGGGCGCGACTTTCTTT.

This rearrangement joins TRBV5-1 to TRBJ2-5; D is possibly TRBD2 (6 bases). Trimming left V 0 bases short and J 2 bases short, with 14 bases between. The CDR3 contains 16 residues. From germline, CDR1 is SGHRS and CDR2 YFSETQ. CDR3 DNA sequence: TGCGCCAGCAGCTTGGGTGTGCTCGGGGGTCAAGAGACCCAGTACTTC. It codes for CASSLGVLGGQETQYF. The full variable domain, rest sourced from reference TRBV5-1 and TRBJ2-5, is KAGVTQTPRYLIKTRGQQVTLSCSPISGHRSVSWYQQTPGQGLQFLFEYFSETQRNKGNFPGRFSGRQFSNSRSEMNVSTLELGDSALYLCASSLGVLGGQETQYFGPGTRLLVL.

V is TRBV7-3 and J is TRBJ2-7, with 10 bases lining up with TRBD2. This CDR3 has 15 residues. Germline assignment: CDR1 SGHTA and CDR2 FQGTGA. V lost 5 bases and J lost 3; bases outside the gene matches: 7. The CDR3 protein is CASSPLAGDLYEQYF. The CDR3 nucleotides are TGTGCCAGCAGCCCCCTAGCGGGGGACCTCTACGAGCAGTACTTC.

This clone was seen only a few times. The chain uses TRBV5-1 and TRBJ1-2; D remains ambiguous. V was trimmed by 4 bases and J by 5 bases, leaving 18 bases between them. Germline V gene data show CDR1 as SGHRS and CDR2 as YFSETQ. The CDR3 runs 15 residues. The CDR3 spells CASSHNRGPDYGYTF. CDR3 bases: TGCGCCAGCAGCCATAATCGCGGGCCGGATTATGGCTACACCTTC. Together with reference TRBV5-1 and TRBJ1-2, the CDR3 gives the full variable domain: KAGVTQTPRYLIKTRGQQVTLSCSPISGHRSVSWYQQTPGQGLQFLFEYFSETQRNKGNFPGRFSGRQFSNSRSEMNVSTLELGDSALYLCASSHNRGPDYGYTFGSGTRLTVV.

The rearrangement uses TRBV19 and TRBJ1-2; D gene uncertain. Germline V gene sequence: CDR1 LNHDA, CDR2 SQIVND (reference sequence). With 3 bases removed from V and 5 bases from J, the gap between germline ends came to 16 bases. There are 15 residues in the CDR3. Here the CDR3 reads CASSISGPGGYGYTF. In DNA, the CDR3 is TGTGCCAGTAGTATTTCGGGCCCGGGCGGGTATGGCTACACCTTC. Supplemented by reference TRBV19 and TRBJ1-2, the full variable domain reads DGGITQSPKYLFRKEGQNVTLSCEQNLNHDAMYWYRQDPGQGLRLIYYSQIVNDFQKGDIAEGYSVSREKKESFPLTVTSAQKNPTAFYLCASSISGPGGYGYTFGSGTRLTVV.

The J gene is TRBJ2-7, the V gene TRBV18; TRBD1 matches 9 bases. The V gene's germline CDR1 is KGHSH and CDR2 LQKENI. This CDR3 has 13 residues. With V trimmed by 5 bases and J by 6 bases, 5 bases remained unmatched. The CDR3 region is CASSSETGGEQYF. In DNA, the CDR3 is TGTGCCAGCTCATCAGAGACAGGGGGCGAGCAGTACTTC.

The DNA of the CDR3 is TGTGCCAGCAGCTTAACGGGGGGTTACGAGCAGTACTTC. It translates to CASSLTGGYEQYF. The chain links TRBV7-3 to TRBJ2-7; tentative D call: TRBD2 (6 bases). The CDR3 contains 13 residues. CDR1 and CDR2 (germline): SGHTA, FQGTGA. Trimming pared 0 bases from V and 4 bases from J, leaving 7 bases between.

This clone was picked up a small number of times. The chain recombines TRBV18 with TRBJ1-1; TRBD1 might be the D (5 bases). Germline V gene sequence: CDR1 KGHSH, CDR2 LQKENI. The V end lost 5 bases, the J end lost 5 bases, and 21 bases lay between the germline ends. The length of the CDR3 is 16 residues. Here the CDR3 reads CASSSTPVRVGTEAFF. CDR3 DNA sequence: TGTGCCAGCTCATCAACCCCCGTCAGGGTGGGAACTGAAGCTTTCTTT.

The genes are TRBV5-1 and TRBJ1-6; D remains unclear. This CDR3 region has 15 residues. V lost 2 bases and J 7 bases, leaving 13 bases between the germline ends. CDR1 is SGHRS, CDR2 YFSETQ, per germline. Here the CDR3 reads CASSFIADSNSPLHF. CDR3 DNA sequence: TGCGCCAGCAGCTTTATTGCGGATTCAAATTCACCCCTCCACTTT.

Note on this clone: Germline is not matched at one junction end, which may reflect a read error. The rearrangement links TRBV7-7 to TRBJ2-5; unclear D gene. The CDR3 consists of 15 residues. From germline, CDR1 is SSHAT and CDR2 FNYEAQ (reference sequence). The CDR3 coding sequence is TGTGCTAGCAGCTCACGACTCGATTCCCAAGAGACCCAGTACTTC. This sequence encodes CASSSRLDSQETQYF.

The V and J genes are TRBV15 and TRBJ1-4; the match to TRBD1 covers 8 bases. This CDR3 has 17 amino acids. Trimming removed 0 bases from V and 4 bases from J; junction bases left unmatched: 7. Germline V gene sequence: CDR1 LNHNV, CDR2 YYDKDF (reference sequence). CDR3 coding DNA: TGTGCCACCAGCAGAGATGGGACAGGAACGAGTAATGAAAAACTGTTTTTT. As protein: CATSRDGTGTSNEKLFF.

The V gene is TRBV7-3, the J gene TRBJ2-1; weak D call: TRBD2 (5 bases). Trimming cost V 5 bases and J 4 bases, with 9 bases left between them. Germline CDR1 SGHTA, CDR2 FQGTGA. This CDR3 is built from 13 residues. The CDR3, as DNA: TGTGCCAGCAGCCGGACGGGATACAATGAGCAGTTCTTC. Translated: CASSRTGYNEQFF.

The chain uses TRBV27 and TRBJ1-1; tentative D call: TRBD1 (6 bases). The CDR3 spans 13 residues. The V gene's germline CDR1 is MNHEY and CDR2 SMNVEV (reference sequence). V lost 2 bases and J lost 5, with 9 bases in between. This chain's CDR3 is CASSLRGATEAFF. The CDR3 DNA reads as TGTGCCAGCAGTTTACGGGGGGCGACTGAAGCTTTCTTT.